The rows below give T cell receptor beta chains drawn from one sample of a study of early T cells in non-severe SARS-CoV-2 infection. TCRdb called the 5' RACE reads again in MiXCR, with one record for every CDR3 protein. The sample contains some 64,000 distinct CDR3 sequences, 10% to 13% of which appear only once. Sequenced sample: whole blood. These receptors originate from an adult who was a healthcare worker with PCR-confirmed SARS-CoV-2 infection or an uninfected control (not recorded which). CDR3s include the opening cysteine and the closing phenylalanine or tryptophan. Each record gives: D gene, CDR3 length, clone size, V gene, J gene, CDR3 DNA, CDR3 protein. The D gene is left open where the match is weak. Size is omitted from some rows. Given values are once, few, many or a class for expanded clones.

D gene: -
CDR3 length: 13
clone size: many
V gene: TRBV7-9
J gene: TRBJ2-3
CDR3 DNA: TGTGCCAGCAGTCCCGGGATGGCGGATACGCAGTATTTT
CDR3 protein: CASSPGMADTQYF

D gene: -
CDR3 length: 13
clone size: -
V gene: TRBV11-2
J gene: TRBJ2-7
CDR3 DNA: TGTGCCAGCAGCGCGGACAGTTACTACGAGCAGTACTTC
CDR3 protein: CASSADSYYEQYF

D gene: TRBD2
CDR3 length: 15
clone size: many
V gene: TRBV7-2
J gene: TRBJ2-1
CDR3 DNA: TGTGCCAGCAGCTCCGGGACTAGCGCGTACAATGAGCAGTTCTTC
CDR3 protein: CASSSGTSAYNEQFF

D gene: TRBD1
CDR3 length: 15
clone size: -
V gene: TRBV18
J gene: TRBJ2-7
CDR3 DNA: TGTGCCAGCTCACTGGGGACAGGGGTTCCCTACGAGCAGTACTTC
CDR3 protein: CASSLGTGVPYEQYF

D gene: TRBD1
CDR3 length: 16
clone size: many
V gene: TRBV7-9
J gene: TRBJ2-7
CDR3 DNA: TGTGCCAGCAGCACGACCAGGGGACAGGGGGCTAGGGAGCAGTACTTC
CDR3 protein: CASSTTRGQGAREQYF

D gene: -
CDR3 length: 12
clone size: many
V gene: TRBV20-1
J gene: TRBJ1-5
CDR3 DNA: TGCAGTGCTAGGATGACAGATCAGCCCCAGCATTTT
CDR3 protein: CSARMTDQPQHF

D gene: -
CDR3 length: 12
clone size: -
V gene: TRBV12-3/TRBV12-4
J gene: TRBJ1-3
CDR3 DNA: TGTGCCAGCAGACTGGGAGTTAACACCATATATTTT
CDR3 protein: CASRLGVNTIYF

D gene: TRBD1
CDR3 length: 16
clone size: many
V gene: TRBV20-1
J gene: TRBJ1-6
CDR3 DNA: TGCAGTGCTAGAGGACAGGGGAGCTCCTATAATTCACCCCTCCACTTT
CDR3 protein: CSARGQGSSYNSPLHF

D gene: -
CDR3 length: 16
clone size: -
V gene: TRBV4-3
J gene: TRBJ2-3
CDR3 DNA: TGCGCCAGCAGCCAAGGGGCTAGGGCTAGCACAGATACGCAGTATTTT
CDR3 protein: CASSQGARASTDTQYF

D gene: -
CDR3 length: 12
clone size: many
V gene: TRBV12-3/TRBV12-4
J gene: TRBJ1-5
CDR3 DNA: TGTGCCAGCACCCTCAGCAATCAGCCCCAGCATTTT
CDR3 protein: CASTLSNQPQHF

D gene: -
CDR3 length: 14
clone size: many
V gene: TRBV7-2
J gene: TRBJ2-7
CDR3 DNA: TGTGCCAGCAGCCACCGGGACTTTTCCTACGAGCAGTACTTC
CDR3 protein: CASSHRDFSYEQYF

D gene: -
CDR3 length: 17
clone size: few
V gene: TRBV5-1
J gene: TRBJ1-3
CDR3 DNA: TGCGCCAGCAGCTTGGGGGAAACCGGGGTTTCTGGAAACACCATATATTTT
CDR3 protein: CASSLGETGVSGNTIYF

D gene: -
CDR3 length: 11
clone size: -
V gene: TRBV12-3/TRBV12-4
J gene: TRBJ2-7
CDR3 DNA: TGTGCCAGCATGAAGGGGTACGAGCAGTACTTC
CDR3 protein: CASMKGYEQYF

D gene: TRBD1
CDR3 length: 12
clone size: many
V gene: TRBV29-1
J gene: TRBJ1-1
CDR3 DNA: TGCAGCGCGGGACAGGCGAACACTGAAGCTTTCTTT
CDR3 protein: CSAGQANTEAFF

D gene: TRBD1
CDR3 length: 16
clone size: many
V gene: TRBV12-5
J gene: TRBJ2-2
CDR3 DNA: TGTGCTAGTGGTAGCCGTCTTGGACAGGGGACCGGGGAGCTGTTTTTT
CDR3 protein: CASGSRLGQGTGELFF

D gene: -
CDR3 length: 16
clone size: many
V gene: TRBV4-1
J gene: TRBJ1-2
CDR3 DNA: TGCGCCAGCAGCCAAGATGCGTTTGGGGAGGCCTATGGCTACACCTTC
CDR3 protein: CASSQDAFGEAYGYTF

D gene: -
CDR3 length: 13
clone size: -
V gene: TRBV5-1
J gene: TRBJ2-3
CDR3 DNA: TGCGCCAGTACAGGGGAGGGCACAGATACGCAGTATTTT
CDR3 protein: CASTGEGTDTQYF

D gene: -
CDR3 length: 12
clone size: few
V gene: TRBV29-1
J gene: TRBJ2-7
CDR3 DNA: TGCAGCGCCGGGACTGGGCCCTACGAGCAGTACTTC
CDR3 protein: CSAGTGPYEQYF

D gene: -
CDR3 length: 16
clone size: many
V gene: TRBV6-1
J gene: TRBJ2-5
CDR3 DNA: TGTGCCAGCAGTGAAGGATTCAGCGGGTTAGCGGAGACCCAGTACTTC
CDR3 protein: CASSEGFSGLAETQYF

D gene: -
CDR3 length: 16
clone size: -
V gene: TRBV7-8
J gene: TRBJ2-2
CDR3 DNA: TGTGCCAGCAGCTTAGAACGGCTCGACGGATTCGGGGAGCTGTTTTTT
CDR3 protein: CASSLERLDGFGELFF

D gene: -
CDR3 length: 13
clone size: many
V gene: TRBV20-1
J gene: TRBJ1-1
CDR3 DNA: TGCAGTGCTAAGAGGGGGGCGGACACTGAAGCTTTCTTT
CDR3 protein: CSAKRGADTEAFF

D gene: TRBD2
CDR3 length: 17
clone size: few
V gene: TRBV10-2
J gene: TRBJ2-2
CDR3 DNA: TGCGCCAGCAGTGAGTTGAATAGCGGGGGCAGCACCGGGGAGCTGTTTTTT
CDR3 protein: CASSELNSGGSTGELFF

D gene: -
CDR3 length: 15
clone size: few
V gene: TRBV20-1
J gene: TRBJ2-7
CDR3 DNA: TGCAGTGCTAGCCTAGGCGGGGGCGCCGCCTACGAGCAGTACTTC
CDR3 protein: CSASLGGGAAYEQYF

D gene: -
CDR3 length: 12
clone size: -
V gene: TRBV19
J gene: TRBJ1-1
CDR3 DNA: TGTGCCAGTAGATACGACAGGTCCGAAGCTTTCTTT
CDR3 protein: CASRYDRSEAFF

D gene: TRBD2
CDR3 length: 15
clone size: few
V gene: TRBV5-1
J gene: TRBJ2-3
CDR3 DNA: TGCGCCAGCAGCGGGGCTAGCGGAAGCACAGATACGCAGTATTTT
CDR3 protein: CASSGASGSTDTQYF

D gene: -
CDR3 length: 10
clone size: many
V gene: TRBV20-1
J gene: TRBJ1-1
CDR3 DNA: TGCAGTGCTAGACAGGTAGAAGCTTTCTTT
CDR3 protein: CSARQVEAFF

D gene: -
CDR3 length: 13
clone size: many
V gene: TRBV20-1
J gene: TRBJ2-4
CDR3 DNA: TGCAGTGCTAGTCCCCAGGGGTATGGCATTCAGTACTTC
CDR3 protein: CSASPQGYGIQYF

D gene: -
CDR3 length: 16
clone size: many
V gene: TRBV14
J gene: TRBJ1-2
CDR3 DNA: TGTGCCAGCAGCCAATCCCTAGGGACGGAGGGCTATGGCTACACCTTC
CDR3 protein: CASSQSLGTEGYGYTF

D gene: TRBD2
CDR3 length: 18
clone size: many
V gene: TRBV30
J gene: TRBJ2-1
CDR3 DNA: TGTGCCTGGAGTGGTGACTTACTAGCGGGGGTTTCTTACAATGAGCAGTTCTTC
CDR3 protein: CAWSGDLLAGVSYNEQFF

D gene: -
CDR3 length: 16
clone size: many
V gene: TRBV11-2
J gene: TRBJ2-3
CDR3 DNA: TGTGCCAGCAGTCGCTTCGGGTCCAGAACGACAGATACGCAGTATTTT
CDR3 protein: CASSRFGSRTTDTQYF

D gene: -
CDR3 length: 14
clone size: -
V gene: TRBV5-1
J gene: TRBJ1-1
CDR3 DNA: TGCGCCAGCAGCTTGTGGGGGACCGACGCTGAAGCTTTCTTT
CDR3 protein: CASSLWGTDAEAFF

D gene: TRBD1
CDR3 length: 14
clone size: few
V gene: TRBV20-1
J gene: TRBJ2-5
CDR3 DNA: TGCAGTGCTGGACAGGGATGGAGTCAAGAGACCCAGTACTTC
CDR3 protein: CSAGQGWSQETQYF

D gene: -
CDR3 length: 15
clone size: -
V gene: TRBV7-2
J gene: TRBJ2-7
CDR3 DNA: TGTGCCAGCAGCCTACGCGTAGGAGCGTCCTACGAGCAGTACTTC
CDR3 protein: CASSLRVGASYEQYF

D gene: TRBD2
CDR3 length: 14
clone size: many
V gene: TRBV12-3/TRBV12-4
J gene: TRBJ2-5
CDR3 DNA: TGTGCCAGCAGCAGGGTAGCGGGACAAGAGACCCAGTACTTC
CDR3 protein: CASSRVAGQETQYF

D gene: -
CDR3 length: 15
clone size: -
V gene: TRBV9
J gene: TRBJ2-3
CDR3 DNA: TGTGCCAGCAGCGAACGGGGGGCGCGCACAGATACGCAGTATTTT
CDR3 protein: CASSERGARTDTQYF

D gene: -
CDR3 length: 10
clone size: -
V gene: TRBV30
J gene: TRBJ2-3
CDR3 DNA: TGTGCCTGGAGTGAGAATACGCAGTATTTT
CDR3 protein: CAWSENTQYF

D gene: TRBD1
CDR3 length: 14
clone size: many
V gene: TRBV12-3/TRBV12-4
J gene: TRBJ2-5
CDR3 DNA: TGTGCCAGCAGTGCCGGGACAGGGGAAGAGACCCAGTACTTC
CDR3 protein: CASSAGTGEETQYF

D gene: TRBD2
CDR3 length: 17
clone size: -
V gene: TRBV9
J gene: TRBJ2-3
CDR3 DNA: TGTGCCAGCAGCGTAGCGGGGGGAGGAGCCTTCACAGATACGCAGTATTTT
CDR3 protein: CASSVAGGGAFTDTQYF

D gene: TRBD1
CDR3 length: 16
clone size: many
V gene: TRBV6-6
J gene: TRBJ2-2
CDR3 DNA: TGTGCCAGCAGTTGGTCAGGGACAGGGCAGGGCGGGGAGCTGTTTTTT
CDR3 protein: CASSWSGTGQGGELFF

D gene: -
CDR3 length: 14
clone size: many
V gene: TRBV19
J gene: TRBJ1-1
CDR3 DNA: TGTGCCAGCGGGGGAATTATAACGAACACTGAAGCTTTCTTT
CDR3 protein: CASGGIITNTEAFF

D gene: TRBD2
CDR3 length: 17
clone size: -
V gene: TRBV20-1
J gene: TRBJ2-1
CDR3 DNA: TGCAGTGCACCTACCCCTAGCGGGGGGGCGTTCTACAATGAGCAGTTCTTC
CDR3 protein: CSAPTPSGGAFYNEQFF

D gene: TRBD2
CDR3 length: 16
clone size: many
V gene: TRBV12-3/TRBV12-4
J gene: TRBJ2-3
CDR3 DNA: TGTGCCAGCAGTTTCAGACTAGCGGAGACCACAGATACGCAGTATTTT
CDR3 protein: CASSFRLAETTDTQYF

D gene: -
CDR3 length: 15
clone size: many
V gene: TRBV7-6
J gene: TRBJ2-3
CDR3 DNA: TGTGCCAGCAGCTCCCTTCGGAGCCTCGGAGATACGCAGTATTTT
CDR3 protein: CASSSLRSLGDTQYF

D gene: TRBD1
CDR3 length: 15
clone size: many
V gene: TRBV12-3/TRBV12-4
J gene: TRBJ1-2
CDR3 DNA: TGTGCCAGCAGTTTGGGACAGGGGACAAACTATGGCTACACCTTC
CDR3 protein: CASSLGQGTNYGYTF

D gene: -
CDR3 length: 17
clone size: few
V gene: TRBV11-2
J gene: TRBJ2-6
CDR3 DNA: TGTGCCAGCAGCTTTCTTCTGGGGGCAATTGGGGCCAACGTCCTGACTTTC
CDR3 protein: CASSFLLGAIGANVLTF

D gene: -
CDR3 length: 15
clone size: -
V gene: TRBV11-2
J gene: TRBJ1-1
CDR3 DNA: TGTGCCAGCAGCACACAGCGGAGGCTTGCATTGGAAGCTTTCTTT
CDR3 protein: CASSTQRRLALEAFF

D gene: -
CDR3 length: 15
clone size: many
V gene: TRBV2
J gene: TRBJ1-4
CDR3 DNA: TGTGCCAGCAGTGAAGGCAGGGGATTCAATGAAAAACTGTTTTTT
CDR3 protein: CASSEGRGFNEKLFF

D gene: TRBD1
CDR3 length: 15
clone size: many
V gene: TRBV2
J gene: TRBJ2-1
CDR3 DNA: TGTGCCAGCAGTGGAACAGGGGGGTTCGGCAATGAGCAGTTCTTC
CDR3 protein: CASSGTGGFGNEQFF

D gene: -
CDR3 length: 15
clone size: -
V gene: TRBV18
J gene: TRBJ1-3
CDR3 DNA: TGTGCCAGCTCACCAGATTCGGGGGCTGGAAACACCATATATTTT
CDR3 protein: CASSPDSGAGNTIYF

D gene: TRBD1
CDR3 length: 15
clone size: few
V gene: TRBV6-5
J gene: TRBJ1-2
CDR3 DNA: TGTGCCAGCAGACGGACCCGACAGGGACCGTCTGGCTACACCTTC
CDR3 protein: CASRRTRQGPSGYTF

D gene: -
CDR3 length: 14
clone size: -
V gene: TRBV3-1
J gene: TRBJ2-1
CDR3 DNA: TGTGCCAGCAGCCAAGGGACTACCCACAATGAGCAGTTCTTC
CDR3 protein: CASSQGTTHNEQFF

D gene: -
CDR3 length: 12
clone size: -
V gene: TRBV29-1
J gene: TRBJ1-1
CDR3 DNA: TGCAGCGCTGAGGGGCGAAGCACTGAAGCTTTCTTT
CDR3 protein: CSAEGRSTEAFF

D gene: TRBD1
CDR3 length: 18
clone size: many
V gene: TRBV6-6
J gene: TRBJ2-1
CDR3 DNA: TGTGCCAGCAGTTACTCAGGGACAGGGGAAAGCTCCTACAATGAGCAGTTCTTC
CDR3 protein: CASSYSGTGESSYNEQFF

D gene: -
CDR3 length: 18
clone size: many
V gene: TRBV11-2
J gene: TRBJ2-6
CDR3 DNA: TGTGCCAGCAGCACCCCGAAGGGAAAGCCGTCTGGGGCCAACGTCCTGACTTTC
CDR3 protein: CASSTPKGKPSGANVLTF

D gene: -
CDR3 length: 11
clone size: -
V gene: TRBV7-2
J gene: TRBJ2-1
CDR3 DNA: TGTGCCAGCAGCGCTAGGAGTGAGCAGTTCTTC
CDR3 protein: CASSARSEQFF